The text below deals with one T cell receptor (beta chain). The antigen remains undetermined. The entry originates in a study of shared clonotypes between healthy human individuals. Across the study: The donors, two women and a few men, were aged 18 to 49. Whole-study findings and limits: Few donors restricted represented genetic and exposure-history diversity. Of the naive CD4 clonotypes, roughly 5% were shared across a few donors.

Trimming removed 3 bases at V and 7 bases at J, with 15 bases between. The CDR3 has 15 residues. From germline, CDR1 is SGHTA and CDR2 FQGNSA. TCRdb's copy holds only in-frame clones and misses some; the assay was immunoSEQ multiplex PCR. The table records hundreds of thousands of clones, 60% to 80% of them present only once. All of the donors resided in Nashville, Tennessee, and each was a Caucasian adult. Sequences were obtained from memory CD4+ T cells sorted from blood. Subset of the sample: CD45RA-negative fraction. The source of this sequence is a woman aged 30 to 39 in good health. The V and J genes are TRBV7-2 and TRBJ1-4; D uncertain. The CDR3, as DNA: TGTGCCAGCAGCTTTGATTTCCGGCGTGGTGAAAAACTGTTTTTT. Translation: CASSFDFRRGEKLFF. Together with reference TRBV7-2 and TRBJ1-4, the CDR3 gives the full variable domain: GAGVSQSPSNKVTEKGKDVELRCDPISGHTALYWYRQSLGQGLEFLIYFQGNSAPDKSGLPSDRFSAERTGGSVSTLTIQRTQQEDSAVYLCASSFDFRRGEKLFFGSGTQLSVL.